The rows below give T cell receptor beta chains drawn from one sample of a study of T-cell reconstitution after alpha-beta-depleted transplantation in children. From the PCR reads, TCRdb called clonotypes with MiXCR, one entry per CDR3 protein. The sample shows roughly 590,000 distinct CDR3 sequences, around a sixth of them seen only once. The starting material was PBMCs from the stem cell graft donor, obtained from the stem cell graft. The receptors were gathered from a human donor who donated a stem cell graft to a child with acute myeloid leukemia. Both conserved end residues are part of each CDR3. D genes are given only for firm matches. Rows may omit the clone size; those that give it use once, few, many or a size class.

many	TRBV20-1	-	TRBJ2-5	TGCAGTGCTAGAGAGGGGCGGCGCTTCGAAGAGACCCAGTACTTC	CSAREGRRFEETQYF
many	TRBV20-1	-	TRBJ2-1	TGCAGTGCTAGGGACCTGACGGTGGGAAATGAGCAGTTCTTC	CSARDLTVGNEQFF
many	TRBV20-1	-	TRBJ2-3	TGCAGTGCTGCCCGGGACGTCAGCACAGATACGCAGTATTTT	CSAARDVSTDTQYF
-	TRBV20-1	TRBD2	TRBJ2-1	TGCAGTGCTCAGGGACTAGCGGGGGTTAGGAATGAGCAGTTCTTC	CSAQGLAGVRNEQFF
many	TRBV12-3/TRBV12-4	-	TRBJ1-5	TGTGCCAGCAGTTTAATGGCAGGATCCAATCAGCCCCAGCATTTT	CASSLMAGSNQPQHF
-	TRBV12-3/TRBV12-4	-	TRBJ2-5	TGTGCCAGCAGTTTAGTGACGGTGGAGACCCAGTACTTC	CASSLVTVETQYF
-	TRBV12-3/TRBV12-4	-	TRBJ1-5	TGTGCCAGCAGTTCCACCAGGGGTAGCAATCAGCCCCAGCATTTT	CASSSTRGSNQPQHF
few	TRBV7-9	TRBD2	TRBJ2-3	TGTGCCAGCAGCCTAAGGGGAGGGGGCACAGATACGCAGTATTTT	CASSLRGGGTDTQYF
-	TRBV7-8	TRBD2	TRBJ2-3	TGTACAGGGGAAGCGGGGGGGTCAGATACGCAGTATTTT	CTGEAGGSDTQYF
-	TRBV20-1	-	TRBJ1-2	TGCAGTGCTGAAATTCAGGGTTTCGGCTATGGCTACACCTTC	CSAEIQGFGYGYTF
-	TRBV7-9	TRBD2	TRBJ2-5	TGTGCCAGCAGCTTAGGGCTAGCGGTGAAGCAAGAGACCCAGTACTTC	CASSLGLAVKQETQYF
few	TRBV12-3/TRBV12-4	TRBD2	TRBJ2-7	TGTGCCAGCAAGACTTGGACTAGTGGCACTTACGAGCAGTACTTC	CASKTWTSGTYEQYF
-	TRBV7-2	-	TRBJ1-1	TGTGCCAGCAGCTCAACAGGGTCCAACTTGAACACTGAAGCTTTCTTT	CASSSTGSNLNTEAFF
few	TRBV9	TRBD1	TRBJ1-3	TGTGCCAGCAGCTCGCAACCGGGACAGGGGAACACCATATATTTT	CASSSQPGQGNTIYF
-	TRBV7-2	-	TRBJ2-1	TGTGCCAGCAGCACCTGGAAAGGTGAGCAGTTCTTC	CASSTWKGEQFF
many	TRBV7-9	TRBD2	TRBJ2-1	TGTGCCAGCAGCTTTTACTCAGCGGGGCCCTACAATGAGCAGTTCTTC	CASSFYSAGPYNEQFF
many	TRBV12-3/TRBV12-4	-	TRBJ1-1	TGTGCCAGCACCCTGAGGTTGGGAAAGAACACTGAAGCTTTCTTT	CASTLRLGKNTEAFF
-	TRBV7-6	-	TRBJ2-6	TGTGCCAGCAGTCAGCGACTGCCCTCTGGGGCCAACGTCCTGACTTTC	CASSQRLPSGANVLTF
many	TRBV15	-	TRBJ2-3	TGTGCCACCAGCGGCGGACAGCCAGATACGCAGTATTTT	CATSGGQPDTQYF
-	TRBV5-1	TRBD2	TRBJ2-1	TGCGCCAGCAGCTCTTTGGCTAGCGGGGGACTTTACAATGAGCAGTTCTTC	CASSSLASGGLYNEQFF
few	TRBV28	TRBD1	TRBJ2-4	TGTGCCAGCAGGTACAGGGGACGTCTAGACAAAAACATTCAGTACTTC	CASRYRGRLDKNIQYF
few	TRBV7-2	-	TRBJ1-1	TGTGCCAGCAGCCGTAGGGCTGCATCCGGGACGGCGGCTGAAGCTTTCTTT	CASSRRAASGTAAEAFF
few	TRBV4-1	-	TRBJ2-3	TGCGCCAGCAGCCAACCAAGGGATACGCCCAATACGCAGTATTTT	CASSQPRDTPNTQYF
many	TRBV29-1	-	TRBJ1-3	TGCAGCGGGCGGGGGGCACGGCTGGTTTCTGGAAACACCATATATTTT	CSGRGARLVSGNTIYF
many	TRBV5-5	-	TRBJ2-1	TGTGCCAGCAGCCACCGTGTTTCATACGATGAGCAGTTCTTC	CASSHRVSYDEQFF
many	TRBV20-1	-	TRBJ2-3	TGCAGTGCTAGCACCCGTTATGCTAGCACAGATACGCAGTATTTT	CSASTRYASTDTQYF
few	TRBV5-1	-	TRBJ1-2	TGCGCCAGCACGGACAGACTACAGACTGGCTACACCTTC	CASTDRLQTGYTF
-	TRBV5-5	-	TRBJ2-2	TGTGCCAGCAGCCAATTCGGGACGGAGGTCACCGGGGAGCTGTTTTTT	CASSQFGTEVTGELFF
many	TRBV20-1	TRBD1	TRBJ2-7	TGCAGTGCTAGCAAGGGGGCGGTGGGTGAGCAGTACTTC	CSASKGAVGEQYF
-	TRBV4-3	-	TRBJ2-5	TGCGCCAGCAGCCAAGAAGAAGGACAAGAGACCCAGTACTTC	CASSQEEGQETQYF
many	TRBV29-1	-	TRBJ2-3	TGCAGCGTCCAAGAGGGCGGGGTCCACCTGACGCAGTATTTT	CSVQEGGVHLTQYF
few	TRBV5-5	-	TRBJ2-1	TGTGCCAGCAGCTACCGACCGACAGGCTTAAGCTCCTACAATGAGCAGTTCTTC	CASSYRPTGLSSYNEQFF
many	TRBV6-1	-	TRBJ1-1	TGTGCCAGCGGCAGGGAAAATGGCGCTTTCTTT	CASGRENGAFF
few	TRBV5-1	TRBD1	TRBJ1-1	TGCGCCAGCAGCTTGGCCACAGGGGAGGGGAGCACTGAAGCTTTCTTT	CASSLATGEGSTEAFF
-	TRBV7-8	-	TRBJ1-5	TGTGCCAGCAGCTTATACCCATACGCAGGGCTCAATCAGCCCCAGCATTTT	CASSLYPYAGLNQPQHF
few	TRBV7-9	-	TRBJ1-2	TGTGCCAGCAGCTTGATAGGACCCAACTATGGCTACACCTTC	CASSLIGPNYGYTF
many	TRBV9	-	TRBJ2-1	TGTGCCAGCAGCCCAGCTACAGGAGCCTACAATGAGCAGTTCTTC	CASSPATGAYNEQFF
many	TRBV20-1	-	TRBJ1-5	TGCAGTGCTAGAGGGGCCGGGAGGGTGAATCAGCCCCAGCATTTT	CSARGAGRVNQPQHF
many	TRBV24-1	TRBD2	TRBJ2-5	TGTGCCACCAGTGATTCCGGACTAGCGGAAGAGACCCAGTACTTC	CATSDSGLAEETQYF
few	TRBV20-1	-	TRBJ1-5	TGCAGTGCGGCCCGAAGGGGGGTCGGAAATCAGCCCCAGCATTTT	CSAARRGVGNQPQHF
few	TRBV7-9	-	TRBJ2-3	TGTGCCAGCAGCCCTACAAACCTCGGGGCAGATACGCAGTATTTT	CASSPTNLGADTQYF
-	TRBV28	-	TRBJ1-5	TGTGCCAGCAGTTTATCTCATCCCCAGCATTTT	CASSLSHPQHF
few	TRBV20-1	TRBD2	TRBJ2-1	TGCAGTGCTGTTAGCGGGGGGGATGAGCAGTTCTTC	CSAVSGGDEQFF
-	TRBV6-4	-	TRBJ2-3	TGTGCCAGCAGCTTAACCGGGACTTCAAGCACAGATACGCAGTATTTT	CASSLTGTSSTDTQYF
-	TRBV5-1	-	TRBJ2-1	TGCGCCAGCAGCTTGGAATTGGTAAATGAGCAGTTCTTC	CASSLELVNEQFF
many	TRBV20-1	-	TRBJ2-2	TGCAGTGCTAGACCATTAGGACTCCGCTCCGGGGAGCTGTTTTTT	CSARPLGLRSGELFF
-	TRBV7-2	TRBD1	TRBJ1-4	TGTGCCAGCAGCTTGACAGGGGGCTTGGAAAAACTGTTTTTT	CASSLTGGLEKLFF
few	TRBV4-1	-	TRBJ1-6	TGCGCCAGCAGCCAGGGGACAACCTACTCCTATAATTCACCCCTCCACTTT	CASSQGTTYSYNSPLHF
few	TRBV12-3/TRBV12-4	TRBD2	TRBJ2-7	TGTGCCAGCAGTTCGGGACTAGCGGGGGGGCTGGGAGAGCAGTACTTC	CASSSGLAGGLGEQYF
many	TRBV15	-	TRBJ1-2	TGTGCCACCAGCAGAGTATCGAACTATGGCTACACCTTC	CATSRVSNYGYTF
once	TRBV7-8	-	TRBJ2-5	TGTGCCAGCAGGGGGAAAGAAGAGACCCAGTACTTC	CASRGKEETQYF
many	TRBV29-1	TRBD1	TRBJ2-7	TGCAGCGTTGGACCCGGGACAGCCTCCTACGAGCAGTACTTC	CSVGPGTASYEQYF
many	TRBV7-6	TRBD2	TRBJ2-7	TGTGCCAGCAGCTTAGCCGGGGGGGAGCAGTACTTC	CASSLAGGEQYF